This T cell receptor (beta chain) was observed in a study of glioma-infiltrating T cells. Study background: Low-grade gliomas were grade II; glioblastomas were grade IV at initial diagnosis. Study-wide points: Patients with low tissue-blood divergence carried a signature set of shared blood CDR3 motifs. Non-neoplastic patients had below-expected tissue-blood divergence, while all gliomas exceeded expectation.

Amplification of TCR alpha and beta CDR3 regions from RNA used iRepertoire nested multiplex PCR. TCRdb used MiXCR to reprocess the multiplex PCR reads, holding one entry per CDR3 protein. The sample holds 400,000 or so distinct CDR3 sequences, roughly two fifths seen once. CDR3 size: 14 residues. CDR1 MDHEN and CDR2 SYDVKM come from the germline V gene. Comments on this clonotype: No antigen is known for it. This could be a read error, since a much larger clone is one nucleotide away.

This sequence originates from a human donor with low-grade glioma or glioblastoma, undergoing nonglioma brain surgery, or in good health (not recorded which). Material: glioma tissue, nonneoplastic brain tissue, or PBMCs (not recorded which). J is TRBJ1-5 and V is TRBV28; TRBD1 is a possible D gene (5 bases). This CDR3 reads CASSSQGSNQPLHF. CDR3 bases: TGTGCCAGCAGTTCTCAGGGAAGCAATCAGCCCCTGCATTTT.